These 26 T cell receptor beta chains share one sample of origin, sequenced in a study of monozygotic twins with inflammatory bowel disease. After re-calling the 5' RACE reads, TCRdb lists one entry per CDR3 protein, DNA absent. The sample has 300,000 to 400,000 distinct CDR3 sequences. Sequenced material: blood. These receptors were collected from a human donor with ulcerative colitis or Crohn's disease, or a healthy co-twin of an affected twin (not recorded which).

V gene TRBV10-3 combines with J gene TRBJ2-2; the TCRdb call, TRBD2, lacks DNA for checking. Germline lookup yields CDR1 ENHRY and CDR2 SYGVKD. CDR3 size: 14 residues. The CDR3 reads CATRENSNTGELFF.

The CDR3 sequence: CASSQGSFSPLHF. The chain carries TRBV27 and TRBJ1-6; TCRdb's D call, TRBD1, is unchecked because there is no DNA. The CDR3 contains 13 residues. CDR1 is MNHEY, CDR2 SMNVEV, per germline (reference sequence).

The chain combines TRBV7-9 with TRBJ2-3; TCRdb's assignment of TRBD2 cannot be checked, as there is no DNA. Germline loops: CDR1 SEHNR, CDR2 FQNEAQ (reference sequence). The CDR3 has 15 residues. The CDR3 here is CASSLSASSTDTQYF.

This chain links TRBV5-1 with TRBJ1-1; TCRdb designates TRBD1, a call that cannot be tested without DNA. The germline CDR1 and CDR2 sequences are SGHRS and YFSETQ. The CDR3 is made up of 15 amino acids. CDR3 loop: CASSLVGDRMSEAFF.

The chain's CDR3 is CASSFGGGRTDTQYF. The genes are TRBV6-1 and TRBJ2-3; the TRBD2 assignment by TCRdb is unverifiable without DNA. This CDR3 has 15 amino acids. The germline CDR1 and CDR2 sequences are MNHNS and SASEGT.

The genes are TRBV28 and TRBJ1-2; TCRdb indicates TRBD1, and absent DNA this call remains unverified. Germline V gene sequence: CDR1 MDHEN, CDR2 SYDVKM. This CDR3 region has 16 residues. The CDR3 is CASSTLTGQANYGYTF.

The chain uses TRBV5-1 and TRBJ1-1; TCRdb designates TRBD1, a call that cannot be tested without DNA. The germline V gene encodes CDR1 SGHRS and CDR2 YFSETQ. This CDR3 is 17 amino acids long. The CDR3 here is CASPAPGQGSRDTEAFF.

CDR3 sequence reads: CASSFGNTPNTEAFF. The chain has TRBV27 and TRBJ1-1. Germline CDR1 reads MNHEY; CDR2 reads SMNVEV (reference sequence). The CDR3 totals 15 residues.

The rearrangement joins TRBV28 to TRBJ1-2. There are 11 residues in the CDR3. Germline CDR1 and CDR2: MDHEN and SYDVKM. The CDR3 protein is CASLLSRGYTF.

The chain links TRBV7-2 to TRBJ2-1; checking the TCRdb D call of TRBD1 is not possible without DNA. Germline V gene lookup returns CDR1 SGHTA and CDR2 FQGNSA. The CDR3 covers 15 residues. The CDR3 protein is CASSLARQAYNEQFF.

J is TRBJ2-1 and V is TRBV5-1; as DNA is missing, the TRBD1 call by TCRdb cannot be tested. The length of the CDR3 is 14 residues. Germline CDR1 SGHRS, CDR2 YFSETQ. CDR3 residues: CASSWSNSGGAPFF. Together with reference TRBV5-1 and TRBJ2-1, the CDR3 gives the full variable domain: KAGVTQTPRYLIKTRGQQVTLSCSPISGHRSVSWYQQTPGQGLQFLFEYFSETQRNKGNFPGRFSGRQFSNSRSEMNVSTLELGDSALYLCASSWSNSGGAPFFGPGTRLTVL.

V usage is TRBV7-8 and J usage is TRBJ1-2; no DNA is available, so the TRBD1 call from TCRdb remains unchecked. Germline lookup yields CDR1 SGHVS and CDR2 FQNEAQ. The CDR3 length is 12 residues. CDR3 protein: CASSFRQGGYTF.

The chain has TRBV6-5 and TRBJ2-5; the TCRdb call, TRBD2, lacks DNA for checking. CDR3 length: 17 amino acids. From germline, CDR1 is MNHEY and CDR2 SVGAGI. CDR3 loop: CASSYYGLAGGRETQYF.

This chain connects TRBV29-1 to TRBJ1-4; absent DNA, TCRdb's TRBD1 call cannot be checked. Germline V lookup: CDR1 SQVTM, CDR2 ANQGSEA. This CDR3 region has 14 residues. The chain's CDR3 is CSVERPGVNEKLFF.

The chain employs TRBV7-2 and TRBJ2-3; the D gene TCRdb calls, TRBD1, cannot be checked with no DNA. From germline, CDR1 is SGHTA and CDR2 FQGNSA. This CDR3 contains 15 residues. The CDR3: CASTRVGTGEGTQYF. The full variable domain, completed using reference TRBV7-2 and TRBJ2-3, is GAGVSQSPSNKVTEKGKDVELRCDPISGHTALYWYRQSLGQGLEFLIYFQGNSAPDKSGLPSDRFSAERTGGSVSTLTIQRTQQEDSAVYLCASTRVGTGEGTQYFGPGTRLTVL.

CDR3 in amino acids: CASREGSYEQYF. The chain uses TRBV28 and TRBJ2-7; with no DNA, the TCRdb D assignment of TRBD2 cannot be verified. The CDR3 consists of 12 residues. Germline values: CDR1 MDHEN, CDR2 SYDVKM. Using reference TRBV28 and TRBJ2-7 for the parts outside the CDR3, the full variable domain is DVKVTQSSRYLVKRTGEKVFLECVQDMDHENMFWYRQDPGLGLRLIYFSYDVKMKEKGDIPEGYSVSREKKERFSLILESASTNQTSMYLCASREGSYEQYFGPGTRLTVT.

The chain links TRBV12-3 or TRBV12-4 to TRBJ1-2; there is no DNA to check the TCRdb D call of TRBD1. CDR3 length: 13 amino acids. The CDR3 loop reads CASSPGHVYGYTF.

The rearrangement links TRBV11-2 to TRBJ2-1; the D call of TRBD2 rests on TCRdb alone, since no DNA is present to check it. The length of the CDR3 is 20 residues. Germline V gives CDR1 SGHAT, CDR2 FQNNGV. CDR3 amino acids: CASSLEGLAAYWFSYNEQFF.

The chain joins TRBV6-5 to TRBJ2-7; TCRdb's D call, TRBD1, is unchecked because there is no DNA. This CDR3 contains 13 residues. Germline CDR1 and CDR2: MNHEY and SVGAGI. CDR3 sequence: CASSYSTGDEQYF.

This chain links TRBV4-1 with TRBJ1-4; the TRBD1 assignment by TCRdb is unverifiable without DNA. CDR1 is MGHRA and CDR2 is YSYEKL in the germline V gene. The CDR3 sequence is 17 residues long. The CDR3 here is CASSQVIPLWADEKLFF.

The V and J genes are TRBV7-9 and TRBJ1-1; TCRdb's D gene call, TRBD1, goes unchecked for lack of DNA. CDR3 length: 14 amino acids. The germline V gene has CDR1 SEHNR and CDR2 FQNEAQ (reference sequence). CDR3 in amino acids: CASSQGRKNTEAFF. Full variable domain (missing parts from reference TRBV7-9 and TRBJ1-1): DTGVSQNPRHKITKRGQNVTFRCDPISEHNRLYWYRQTLGQGPEFLTYFQNEAQLEKSRLLSDRFSAERPKGSFSTLEIQRTEQGDSAMYLCASSQGRKNTEAFFGQGTRLTVV.

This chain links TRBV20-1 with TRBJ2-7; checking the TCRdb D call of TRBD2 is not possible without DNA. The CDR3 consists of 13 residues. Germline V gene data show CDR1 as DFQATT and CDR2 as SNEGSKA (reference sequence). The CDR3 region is CSAREAGHYEQYF.

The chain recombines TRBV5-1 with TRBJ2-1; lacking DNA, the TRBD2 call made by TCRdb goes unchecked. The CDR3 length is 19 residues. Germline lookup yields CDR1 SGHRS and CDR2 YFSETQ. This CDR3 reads CASSLGLAGGPFSGNEQFF.

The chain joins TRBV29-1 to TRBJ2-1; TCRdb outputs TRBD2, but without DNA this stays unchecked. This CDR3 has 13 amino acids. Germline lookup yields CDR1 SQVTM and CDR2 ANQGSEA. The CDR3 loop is CSGGLAGGSGQFF.

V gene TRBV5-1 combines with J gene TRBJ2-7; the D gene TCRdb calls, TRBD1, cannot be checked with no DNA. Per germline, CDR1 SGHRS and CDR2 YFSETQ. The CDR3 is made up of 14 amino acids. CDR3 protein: CASSSTGAVYEQYF.

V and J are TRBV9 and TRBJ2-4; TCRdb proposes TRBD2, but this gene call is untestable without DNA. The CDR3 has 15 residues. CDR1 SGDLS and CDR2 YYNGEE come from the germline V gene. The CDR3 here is CASSVAGGPSNIQYF.